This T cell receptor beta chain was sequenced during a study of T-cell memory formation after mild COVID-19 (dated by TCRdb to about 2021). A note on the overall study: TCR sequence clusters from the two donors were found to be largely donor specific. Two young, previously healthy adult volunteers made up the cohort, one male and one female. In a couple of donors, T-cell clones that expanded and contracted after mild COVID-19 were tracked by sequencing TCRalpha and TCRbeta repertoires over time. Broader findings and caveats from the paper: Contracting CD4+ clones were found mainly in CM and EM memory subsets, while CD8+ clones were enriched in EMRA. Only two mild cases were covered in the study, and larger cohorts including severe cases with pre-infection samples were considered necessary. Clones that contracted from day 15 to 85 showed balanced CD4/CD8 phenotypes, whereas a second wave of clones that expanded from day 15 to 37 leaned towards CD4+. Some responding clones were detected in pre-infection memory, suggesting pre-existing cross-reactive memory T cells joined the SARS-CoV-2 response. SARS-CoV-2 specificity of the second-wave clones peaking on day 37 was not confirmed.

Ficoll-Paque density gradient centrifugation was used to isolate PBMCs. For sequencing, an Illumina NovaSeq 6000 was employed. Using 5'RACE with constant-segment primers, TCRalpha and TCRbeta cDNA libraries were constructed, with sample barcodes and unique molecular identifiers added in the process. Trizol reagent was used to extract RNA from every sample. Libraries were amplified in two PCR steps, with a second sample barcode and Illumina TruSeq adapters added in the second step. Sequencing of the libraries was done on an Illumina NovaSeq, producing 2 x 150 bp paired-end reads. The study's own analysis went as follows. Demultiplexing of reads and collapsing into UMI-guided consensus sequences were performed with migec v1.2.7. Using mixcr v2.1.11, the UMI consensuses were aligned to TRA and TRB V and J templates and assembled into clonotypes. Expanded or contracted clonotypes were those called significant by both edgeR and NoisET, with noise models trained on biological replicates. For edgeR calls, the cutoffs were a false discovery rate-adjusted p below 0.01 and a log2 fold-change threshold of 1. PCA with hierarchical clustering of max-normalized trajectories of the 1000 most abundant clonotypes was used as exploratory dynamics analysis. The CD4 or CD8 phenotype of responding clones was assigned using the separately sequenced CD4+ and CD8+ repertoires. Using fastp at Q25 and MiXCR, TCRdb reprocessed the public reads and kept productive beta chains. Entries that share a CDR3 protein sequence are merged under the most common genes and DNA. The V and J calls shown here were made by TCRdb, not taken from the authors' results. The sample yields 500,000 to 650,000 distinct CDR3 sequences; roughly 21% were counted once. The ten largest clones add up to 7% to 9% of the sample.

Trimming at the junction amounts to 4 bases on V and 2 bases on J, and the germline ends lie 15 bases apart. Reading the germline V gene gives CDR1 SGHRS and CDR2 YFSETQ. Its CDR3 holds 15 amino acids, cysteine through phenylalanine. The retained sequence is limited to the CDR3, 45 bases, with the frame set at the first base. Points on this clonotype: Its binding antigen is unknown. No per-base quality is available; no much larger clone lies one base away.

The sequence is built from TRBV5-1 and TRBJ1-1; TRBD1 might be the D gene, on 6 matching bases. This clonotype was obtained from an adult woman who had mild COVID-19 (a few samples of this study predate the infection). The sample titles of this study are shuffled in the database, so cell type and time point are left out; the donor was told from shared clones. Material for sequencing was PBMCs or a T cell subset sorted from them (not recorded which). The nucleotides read TGCGCCAGCAGCCATGGTACAGGGATAAACACTGAAGCTTTCTTT. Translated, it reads CASSHGTGINTEAFF.